This T cell receptor (beta chain) is from a study of T cell clonotyping in hematopoietic cell transplantation. Study-wide results and caveats: Higher Inverse Simpson Index values in graft donor and pretransplant recipient predicted broader posttransplant TCR diversity.

On this clone: The antigen remains undetermined.

This CDR3 spans 14 amino acids. CDR1 is LNHDA and CDR2 is SQIVND in the germline V gene (reference sequence). J was trimmed by 3 bases and V by 6 bases; bases with no gene match: 1. The data were produced by immunoSEQ multiplex PCR, yet TCRdb's version contains in-frame clones alone and is incomplete. Altogether some 12,000 clones are present, 85% to 90% being singletons, with the ten largest covering 15% to 20%. The specimen was PBMCs, collected 100 days after allogeneic stem cell transplant. V usage is TRBV19 and J usage is TRBJ2-2, with 10 bases aligning to TRBD1. The source is a female patient aged 60 or older who had an allogeneic stem cell transplant from an unrelated donor, so the T cells may come from the graft donor. Some clones in this sample may be carry-over from other donors' samples. The CDR3 coding sequence is TGTGCCAGTAGGACAGGGGGCGACACCGGGGAGCTGTTTTTT. It translates to CASRTGGDTGELFF.